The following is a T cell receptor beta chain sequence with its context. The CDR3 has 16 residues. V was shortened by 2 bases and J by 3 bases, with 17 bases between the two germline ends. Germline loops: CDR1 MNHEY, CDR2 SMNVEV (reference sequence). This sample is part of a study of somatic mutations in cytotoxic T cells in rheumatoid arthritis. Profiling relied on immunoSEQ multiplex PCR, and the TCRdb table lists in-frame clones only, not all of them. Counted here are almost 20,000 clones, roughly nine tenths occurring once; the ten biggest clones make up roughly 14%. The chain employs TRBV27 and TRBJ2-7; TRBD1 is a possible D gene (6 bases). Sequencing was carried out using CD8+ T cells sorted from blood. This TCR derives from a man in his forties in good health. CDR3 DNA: TGTGCCAGCAGTTTACGAGGGACAAATCAAAACTACGAGCAGTACTTC. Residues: CASSLRGTNQNYEQYF.